Listed below are T cell receptor beta chains from one sample, sequenced in a study of T cell changes during pregnancy in multiple sclerosis. The method was immunoSEQ multiplex PCR; TCRdb's version includes in-frame clones alone and lacks a portion of them. Of some 30,000 clones listed, roughly 94% were seen once; the top ten hold 4.8%. The material was peripheral blood, obtained in the first trimester of pregnancy. The origin of the receptors is a female donor in good health, enrolled as a control in a pregnancy study. CDR3s include the opening cysteine and the closing phenylalanine or tryptophan. A D gene is named only where the DNA matches it firmly. Some rows have no size entry. The others give once, few or many, or a class for an expanded clone.

j_call | v_call | d_call | cdr3_length | clone_size | cdr3_nt | cdr3_aa
TRBJ2-1 | TRBV29-1 | TRBD1 | 13 | . | TGCAGCGGAGGGGACAGCCCCTACAATGAGCAGTTCTTC | CSGGDSPYNEQFF
TRBJ2-1 | TRBV19 | TRBD2 | 15 | . | TGTGCCAGTAGTAACTTAGCGGGGACCTACAATGAGCAGTTCTTC | CASSNLAGTYNEQFF
TRBJ1-2 | TRBV19 | . | 11 | . | TGTGCCACCAAGCAGAGGTGGGGCTACACCTTC | CATKQRWGYTF
TRBJ1-2 | TRBV5-4 | TRBD1 | 14 | . | TGTGCCAGCAGCCCGACCGACAGGGGCTATGGCTACACCTTC | CASSPTDRGYGYTF
TRBJ2-7 | TRBV19 | . | 12 | . | TGTGCCAGTAGTGGTGGAGTCTACGAGCAGTACTTC | CASSGGVYEQYF
TRBJ2-7 | TRBV2 | TRBD1 | 14 | . | TGTGCCAGTTTGGACAGGGCGAGCTCCTACGAGCAGTACTTC | CASLDRASSYEQYF
TRBJ2-7 | TRBV19 | TRBD1 | 15 | . | TGTGCCAGTAGTACTTACTTAACAGGGGCCTACGAGCAGTACTTC | CASSTYLTGAYEQYF
TRBJ1-5 | TRBV29-1 | TRBD1 | 15 | . | TGCAGCGTTGGGCATGGGACAGGTAACAATCAGCCCCAGCATTTT | CSVGHGTGNNQPQHF
TRBJ1-1 | TRBV18 | TRBD1 | 16 | . | TGTGCCAGCTCACCAATAAGGACAGGGCAGGACACTGAAGCTTTCTTT | CASSPIRTGQDTEAFF
TRBJ2-2 | TRBV7-9 | . | 17 | . | TGTGCCAGCAGCTTATACTTCGGGACTTCCAACACCGGGGAGCTGTTTTTT | CASSLYFGTSNTGELFF
TRBJ1-2 | TRBV27 | TRBD1 | 15 | . | TGTGCCAGCAGTCCAGGGACAGGGGTTAACTATGGCTACACCTTC | CASSPGTGVNYGYTF
TRBJ2-2 | TRBV7-2 | TRBD2 | 14 | . | TGTGCCAGCAGTCCGCGGGGGGCGGTGGGGGAGCTGTTTTTT | CASSPRGAVGELFF
TRBJ2-7 | TRBV19 | . | 15 | . | TGTGCCAGTAGTATTGAGAGCGTTCCCTCCTACGAGCAGTACTTC | CASSIESVPSYEQYF
TRBJ1-4 | TRBV5-8 | . | 15 | few | TGTGCCAGCATGGTCCCGATGGGCCAGGGGGAAAAACTGTTTTTT | CASMVPMGQGEKLFF
TRBJ2-7 | TRBV7-2 | . | 14 | . | TGTGCCAGCAGCAGTAGCGGAAACTCCTACGAGCAGTACTTC | CASSSSGNSYEQYF
TRBJ2-1 | TRBV2 | . | 12 | . | TGTGCCAGCAGTTCCCCGGGTGGGGAGCAGTTCTTC | CASSSPGGEQFF
TRBJ2-1 | TRBV7-2 | TRBD1 | 17 | once | TGTGCCAGCAGCTTACAGGGGCGGGGGACAGGGCGGGATGAGCAGTTCTTC | CASSLQGRGTGRDEQFF
TRBJ2-1 | TRBV4-3 | TRBD2 | 17 | . | TGCGCCAGCAGCCAAGGGCTACTAGCGGCGACTTTTGATGAGCAGTTCTTC | CASSQGLLAATFDEQFF
TRBJ2-5 | TRBV7-8 | TRBD2 | 15 | once | TGTGCCAGCAGCTTAGTTAGCGGGAGGAGGGAGACCCAGTACTTC | CASSLVSGRRETQYF
TRBJ1-4 | TRBV7-8 | . | 15 | once | TGTGCCAGCAGCCACCTGGTGGTGGAGCGTGAAAAACTGTTTTTT | CASSHLVVEREKLFF
TRBJ2-2 | TRBV2 | . | 16 | . | TGTGCCAGCAGTACCGCCAGGGGCCTTAACACCGGGGAGCTGTTTTTT | CASSTARGLNTGELFF
TRBJ1-1 | TRBV6-6 | TRBD1 | 16 | . | TGTGCCAGCAGTTTACTACCCGACAGGGTTAGCACTGAAGCTTTCTTT | CASSLLPDRVSTEAFF
TRBJ2-7 | TRBV6-1 | TRBD2 | 15 | . | TGTGCCAGCACTTTGATGAGCGGGGGGGTTTACGAGCAGTACTTC | CASTLMSGGVYEQYF
TRBJ1-2 | TRBV5-1 | . | 15 | . | TGCGCCAGCAGCTCGGACTGGGGAGCTAACTATGGCTACACCTTC | CASSSDWGANYGYTF
TRBJ2-7 | TRBV6-1 | . | 12 | . | TGTGCCAGCAGTCCAGGGTCCTACGAGCAGTACTTC | CASSPGSYEQYF
TRBJ2-5 | TRBV30 | TRBD2 | 18 | . | TGTGCCTGGCTCAGCCCCGGACTAGCGGGAGGGCGAGGAGAGACCCAGTACTTC | CAWLSPGLAGGRGETQYF
TRBJ1-2 | TRBV30 | TRBD1 | 14 | once | TGTGCCTGGAGTTTCGTCAGGGGGACCTATGGCTACACCTTC | CAWSFVRGTYGYTF
TRBJ2-5 | TRBV19 | TRBD1 | 16 | . | TGTGCCAGTAGTCTACGCCGGACAGGGGGATGGGAGACCCAGTACTTC | CASSLRRTGGWETQYF
TRBJ1-1 | TRBV19 | . | 15 | . | TGTGCCAGTATCCTTAGCCCCGGACAGAACACTGAAGCTTTCTTT | CASILSPGQNTEAFF
TRBJ1-1 | TRBV30 | . | 16 | once | TGTGCCTGGGTCCTCCCAAGAACAGGCGTTAACACTGAAGCTTTCTTT | CAWVLPRTGVNTEAFF
TRBJ1-1 | TRBV11-3 | TRBD1 | 15 | . | TGTGCCAGCAGCGCCCCGGGACAGGGTGTCACTGAAGCTTTCTTT | CASSAPGQGVTEAFF
TRBJ2-5 | TRBV18 | TRBD1 | 15 | . | TGTGCCAGCTCACCACAAGGGACAGGGCAAGAGACCCAGTACTTC | CASSPQGTGQETQYF
TRBJ2-5 | TRBV7-2 | TRBD2 | 16 | . | TGTGCCAGCAGCTTAATCGCGACTAGCGGCCAAGAGACCCAGTACTTC | CASSLIATSGQETQYF
TRBJ2-1 | TRBV19 | . | 16 | . | TGTGCCAGTACCACCCCAGCGCCGGGCTCCTACAATGAGCAGTTCTTC | CASTTPAPGSYNEQFF
TRBJ2-3 | TRBV27 | . | 12 | . | TGTGCCAGTGGGCTACCCACAGATACGCAGTATTTT | CASGLPTDTQYF
TRBJ1-4 | TRBV9 | TRBD1 | 16 | . | TGTGCCAGCAGCGCCGCAGGGACAGCCAGCAGGGAAAAACTGTTTTTT | CASSAAGTASREKLFF
TRBJ1-5 | TRBV5-4 | . | 14 | . | TGTGCCAGCAGCTCAGCCGGGACTAATCAGCCCCAGCATTTT | CASSSAGTNQPQHF
TRBJ1-2 | TRBV29-1 | . | 14 | . | TGCAGCGTTGACGGGCGGGGGGCCAACTATGGCTACACCTTC | CSVDGRGANYGYTF
TRBJ1-1 | TRBV6-1 | . | 13 | . | TGTGCCATTCAGTTGATCGGGGACACTGAAGCTTTCTTT | CAIQLIGDTEAFF
TRBJ2-1 | TRBV4-1 | . | 15 | . | TGCGCCAGCAGCCAAGATCGCGCGGTCTACAATGAGCAGTTCTTC | CASSQDRAVYNEQFF
TRBJ2-3 | TRBV12-5 | . | 12 | . | TGTGCTAGTGGTCGGTCGGTGGATACGCAGTATTTT | CASGRSVDTQYF
TRBJ1-3 | TRBV5-8 | . | 14 | . | TGTGCCAGCAGCTTGGCTACCTCTGGAAACACCATATATTTT | CASSLATSGNTIYF
TRBJ2-1 | TRBV6-1 | TRBD2 | 15 | . | TGTGCCAGTCACCCCGGGGGACTAGCGGGGCATGAGCAGTTCTTC | CASHPGGLAGHEQFF
TRBJ1-2 | TRBV19 | . | 12 | . | TGTGCCAGTAGTTCAAGGGGTTTCGGCTACACCTTC | CASSSRGFGYTF
TRBJ1-1 | TRBV13 | TRBD1 | 17 | . | TGTGCCAGCAGCCTCACCGGGACAGGGGGTTTGGACACTGAAGCTTTCTTT | CASSLTGTGGLDTEAFF
TRBJ2-2 | TRBV19 | TRBD2 | 20 | . | TGTGCCAGTAGGACCCTGGTGACTAGCGGTTCCTGGTGGAACGCCGGGGAGCTGTTTTTT | CASRTLVTSGSWWNAGELFF
TRBJ2-2 | TRBV4-3 | TRBD2 | 15 | once | TGCGCCAGCAGGCGATTTAGCGGGGGAACCGGGGAGCTGTTTTTT | CASRRFSGGTGELFF
TRBJ1-5 | TRBV7-8 | . | 17 | . | TGTGCCAGCAGCTTAGACCCGACAGTAAGGAGCAATCAGCCCCAGCATTTT | CASSLDPTVRSNQPQHF
TRBJ2-7 | TRBV2 | TRBD1 | 13 | once | TGTGCCAGCAGTGTACAGGGGGCCTACGAGCAGTACTTC | CASSVQGAYEQYF
TRBJ2-5 | TRBV30 | . | 12 | . | TGTGCCTGGAGTAGAGGGGGAAAGGCCCAGTACTTC | CAWSRGGKAQYF
TRBJ2-7 | TRBV11-2 | . | 14 | . | TGTGCCAGCAGCGGGGGCACAGGGTTCAACGAGCAGTACTTC | CASSGGTGFNEQYF
TRBJ2-7 | TRBV7-4 | . | 15 | . | TGTGCCAGCAGCTTACGGGTTCCCCCCGCCTACGAGCAGTACTTC | CASSLRVPPAYEQYF
TRBJ1-2 | TRBV10-3 | . | 14 | once | TGTGCCATCAGTGTAAACAGGGAGCCCTATGGCTACACCTTC | CAISVNREPYGYTF